This is a list of T cell receptor beta chains from one sample in a study of monozygotic twins with inflammatory bowel disease. TCRdb reprocessed the 5' RACE reads and stores each CDR3 protein as one record, lacking DNA. Its listing shows approximately 210,000 distinct CDR3 sequences. Specimen: blood. The receptors were sampled from a human donor with ulcerative colitis or Crohn's disease, or a healthy co-twin of an affected twin (not recorded which). The CDR3 runs from the conserved cysteine through the conserved F or W.

V	J	CDR3
TRBV5-1	TRBJ2-1	CASSLATSGGAREQFF
TRBV4-1	TRBJ2-1	CASSPGVAGGREQFF
TRBV11-1	TRBJ2-1	CGSSEGLAPYNEQFF
TRBV3-1	TRBJ1-1	CASSSGGVNTEAVF
TRBV15	TRBJ1-6	CATTWDRDDNSPLHF
TRBV7-9	TRBJ1-6	CASSLARDSISPLHF
TRBV19	TRBJ2-2	CASSIAHHTGELFF
TRBV27	TRBJ2-3	CASSTPPGLAGVGDTQYF
TRBV5-6	TRBJ2-5	CASSFPGTYQETQYF
TRBV7-2	TRBJ2-2	CASSYQGDTGELFF
TRBV6-5	TRBJ1-4	CASTLLPPGGNEKLFF
TRBV29-1	TRBJ2-1	CSGGQGSSEQFF
TRBV7-8	TRBJ2-5	CASSLRGTQETQYF
TRBV28	TRBJ2-5	CASSGGRARETQYF
TRBV11-1	TRBJ1-6	CASSLLAQQNSPLHF
TRBV18	TRBJ2-2	CASSEVGEAQNTGELFF
TRBV6-5	TRBJ1-1	CASSYDKLNTEAFF
TRBV20-1	TRBJ2-7	CSASGQGREQYF
TRBV30	TRBJ1-2	CAWTETGKVHHYTF
TRBV20-1	TRBJ1-6	CSALGQVNSPLHF
TRBV12-3/TRBV12-4	TRBJ2-2	CASSFGSSNTGELFF
TRBV7-2	TRBJ2-7	CASSRNPAYEQYF
TRBV30	TRBJ2-2	CAWNRGHGELFF
TRBV20-1	TRBJ2-7	CSAVYSGSGNEQYF
TRBV5-1	TRBJ1-2	CASSPGWDGYTF
TRBV6-6	TRBJ2-5	CASSTQFETQYF
TRBV3-1	TRBJ1-1	CASSQDSGLGEAFF